This T cell receptor (beta chain) was sequenced in a study of blood T cell repertoires in COVID-19. On the study more broadly: The United States, Italy and Spain provided the acute and convalescent COVID-19 samples.

Profiling relied on immunoSEQ multiplex PCR, and the TCRdb table lists in-frame clones only, not all of them. Of a few hundred thousand clones in the sample, around 91% were seen once. Germline values: CDR1 MNHEY, CDR2 SMNVEV (reference sequence). The CDR3 consists of 13 residues. Trimming took 5 bases from V and 4 from J, leaving 11 bases between them. Source material: peripheral blood. The sequence was obtained from a woman aged 40 to 55 with COVID-19, enrolled during active disease. The chain is built from TRBV27 and TRBJ1-2; the D gene is possibly TRBD1 (5 bases). This chain's CDR3 is CASSPQDIYGYTF. The CDR3 coding sequence is TGTGCCAGCAGTCCACAGGATATCTATGGCTACACCTTC.